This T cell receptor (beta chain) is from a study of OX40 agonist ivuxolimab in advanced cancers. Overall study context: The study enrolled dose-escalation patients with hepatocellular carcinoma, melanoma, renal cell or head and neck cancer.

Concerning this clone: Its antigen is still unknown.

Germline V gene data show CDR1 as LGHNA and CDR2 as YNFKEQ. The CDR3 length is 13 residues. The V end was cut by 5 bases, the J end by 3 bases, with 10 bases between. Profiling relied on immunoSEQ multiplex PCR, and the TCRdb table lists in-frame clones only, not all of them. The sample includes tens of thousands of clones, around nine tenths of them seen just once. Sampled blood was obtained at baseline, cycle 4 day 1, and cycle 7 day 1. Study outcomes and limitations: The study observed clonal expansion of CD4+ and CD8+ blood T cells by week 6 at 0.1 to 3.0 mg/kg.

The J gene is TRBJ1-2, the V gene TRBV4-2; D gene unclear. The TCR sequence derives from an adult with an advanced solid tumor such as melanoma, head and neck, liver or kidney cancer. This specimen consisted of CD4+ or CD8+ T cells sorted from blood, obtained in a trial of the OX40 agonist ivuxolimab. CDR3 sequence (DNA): TGTGCCAGCAGCACCCGGGCCTACTATGGCTACACCTTC. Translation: CASSTRAYYGYTF.